Listed below are T cell receptor beta chains from one sample, sequenced in a study of blood T cell repertoires in COVID-19. TCRdb's copy holds only in-frame clones and misses some; the assay was immunoSEQ multiplex PCR. Of tens of thousands of clones in the sample, over 75% were seen once. Sequenced input: peripheral blood. Every receptor here comes from a human donor with active COVID-19. The donor label of this sample is uncertain. Both conserved end residues are part of each CDR3. A row's size may be missing; if present it is once, few, many or a size class.

V	size	J	CDR3
TRBV21-1	NA	TRBJ2-7	CASSHPVAGTELYEQYF
TRBV7-2	NA	TRBJ2-3	CASSPGLARSDTQYF
TRBV5-1	once	TRBJ2-1	CASNFQIGGSGEQFF
TRBV9	NA	TRBJ2-5	CASTPSAGGQETQYF
TRBV5-1	NA	TRBJ2-3	CASSLISGVAGPTDTQYF
TRBV12-3/TRBV12-4	NA	TRBJ2-2	CASSPKNTGELFF
TRBV7-8	NA	TRBJ2-1	CASSLVAGDYSYNEQFF
TRBV4-1	NA	TRBJ2-3	CASSFSGGSTDTQYF
TRBV5-1	NA	TRBJ2-1	CASRGGGTYNEQFF
TRBV13	NA	TRBJ2-3	CASSPRLGRTDTQYF
TRBV28	NA	TRBJ1-6	CASRPGTDSPLHF